The sequence of this T cell receptor beta chain was determined in a study of technical replicates of blood from a handful of donors. Assay used: immunoSEQ multiplex PCR; TCRdb lists only in-frame clones, some missing. Of around 80,000 clones in the sample, 98% were seen once. The CDR3 runs to 12 residues. Trimming shortened V by 5 bases and J by 8 bases, and 12 bases separated the two germline ends. Germline values: CDR1 SGHRS, CDR2 YFSETQ. V gene TRBV5-1 combines with J gene TRBJ2-3; weak D call: TRBD2 (6 bases). The specimen was T cells isolated from PBMCs. The clonotype comes from a human donor in good health. The CDR3 sequence: CASSKNSGTQYF. The CDR3 bases are TGCGCCAGCAGTAAAAATAGCGGTACGCAGTATTTT. Full variable domain (missing parts from reference TRBV5-1 and TRBJ2-3): KAGVTQTPRYLIKTRGQQVTLSCSPISGHRSVSWYQQTPGQGLQFLFEYFSETQRNKGNFPGRFSGRQFSNSRSEMNVSTLELGDSALYLCASSKNSGTQYFGPGTRLTVL.